A selection of T cell receptor beta chains follows, all from one sample in a study of cytomegalovirus exposure and HLA in healthy donors. Sequenced by immunoSEQ multiplex PCR; TCRdb stores in-frame clones only, minus some. This table holds some 44,000 clones, 40% to 60% found once. Specimen: PBMCs. Receptors originate from a human donor in good health. Each CDR3 is given with its conserved first and last residue. The D gene is left open where the match is weak. Rows give clone size only sometimes, using once, few, many, or a class for an expanded clone.

TRBJ1-1 | TRBV6-5 | - | - | CASSYQKNTEAFF | TGTGCCAGCAGTTACCAGAAGAACACTGAAGCTTTCTTT
TRBJ1-1 | TRBV6-4 | few | TRBD1 | CASSDFTGGTEAFF | TGTGCCAGCAGTGATTTCACAGGGGGCACTGAAGCTTTCTTT
TRBJ2-4 | TRBV5-4 | - | TRBD1 | CASSLRTGPKNIQYF | TGTGCCAGCAGCTTGAGGACAGGGCCCAAAAACATTCAGTACTTC
TRBJ1-6 | TRBV2 | - | TRBD1 | CASSDRTGGYNNSPLHF | TGTGCCAGCAGTGATAGGACAGGGGGCTATAATAATTCACCCCTCCACTTT
TRBJ1-3 | TRBV11-2 | few | - | CASSPPQATGNTIYF | TGTGCCAGCTCCCCCCCGCAGGCGACTGGAAACACCATATATTTT
TRBJ1-5 | TRBV4-3 | - | - | CASSHRENQPQHF | TGCGCCAGCAGCCACAGGGAAAATCAGCCCCAGCATTTT
TRBJ1-1 | TRBV7-3 | - | TRBD1 | CASSLATGQTTEAFF | TGTGCCAGCAGCTTGGCCACGGGACAGACCACTGAAGCTTTCTTT
TRBJ2-5 | TRBV4-2 | - | TRBD2 | CASSQEYGGGYQETQYF | TGTGCCAGCAGCCAAGAATACGGCGGGGGGTACCAAGAGACCCAGTACTTC
TRBJ2-3 | TRBV28 | few | TRBD1 | CASSAQGAGDTQYF | TGTGCCAGCAGTGCACAGGGGGCGGGAGATACGCAGTATTTT
TRBJ1-1 | TRBV9 | - | - | CASSAIPQIPEAFF | TGTGCCAGCAGCGCAATTCCCCAGATTCCAGAAGCTTTCTTT
TRBJ2-7 | TRBV4-3 | - | - | CASSQEAGFYEQYF | TGCGCCAGCAGCCAAGAAGCGGGCTTCTACGAGCAGTACTTC
TRBJ1-2 | TRBV28 | - | TRBD1 | CASSPPGTGVHGYTF | TGTGCCAGCAGTCCACCCGGGACAGGGGTTCATGGCTACACCTTC
TRBJ2-7 | TRBV27 | - | TRBD2 | CASSLLAAMNYEQYF | TGTGCCAGCAGTTTACTAGCGGCAATGAACTACGAGCAGTACTTC
TRBJ2-6 | TRBV4-3 | - | TRBD2 | CASSQDPRGRGSGANVLTF | TGCGCCAGCAGCCAAGATCCCCGCGGGAGGGGCTCTGGGGCCAACGTCCTGACTTTC
TRBJ2-7 | TRBV13 | few | TRBD1 | CASSRNRGEQYF | TGTGCCAGCAGCCGTAACAGGGGCGAGCAGTACTTC
TRBJ2-1 | TRBV19 | few | TRBD2 | CASRSISGSSYNEQFF | TGTGCCAGTAGAAGTATCAGCGGGAGCTCCTACAATGAGCAGTTCTTC
TRBJ1-1 | TRBV5-8 | - | - | CASSLGGVGPMNTEAFF | TGTGCCAGCAGCTTGGGGGGAGTCGGACCTATGAACACTGAAGCTTTCTTT
TRBJ2-3 | TRBV6-5 | - | - | CASSRVRTDTQYF | TGTGCCAGCAGTCGGGTCCGCACAGATACGCAGTATTTT
TRBJ2-3 | TRBV5-1 | few | TRBD1 | CASSGGQGADTQYF | TGCGCCAGCAGCGGGGGACAGGGCGCAGATACGCAGTATTTT
TRBJ1-2 | TRBV28 | few | - | CASSLWVLANYGYTF | TGTGCCAGCAGTTTATGGGTCCTAGCTAACTATGGCTACACCTTC
TRBJ2-5 | TRBV9 | - | TRBD1 | CASSPRQGAGETQYF | TGTGCCAGCAGCCCCAGACAGGGGGCGGGAGAGACCCAGTACTTC
TRBJ1-6 | TRBV7-2 | - | - | CASSLAQGGGSPLHF | TGTGCCAGCAGCTTAGCGCAGGGTGGCGGTTCACCCCTCCACTTT
TRBJ2-2 | TRBV6-1 | - | - | CACRQMVDTGELFF | TGTGCCTGTAGACAAATGGTGGACACCGGGGAGCTGTTTTTT
TRBJ2-7 | TRBV19 | few | TRBD2 | CASSIPRLAGVGPYEQYF | TGTGCCAGTAGTATCCCCCGACTAGCGGGAGTCGGGCCCTACGAGCAGTACTTC
TRBJ1-2 | TRBV7-2 | few | - | CASSLEPIAYGYTF | TGTGCCAGCAGCTTAGAGCCCATAGCATATGGCTACACCTTC
TRBJ2-2 | TRBV5-1 | few | - | CASSLLSNTGELFF | TGCGCCAGCAGCTTATTATCGAACACCGGGGAGCTGTTTTTT
TRBJ2-6 | TRBV18 | - | TRBD2 | CASSPPGLAASGANVLTF | TGTGCCAGCTCACCACCGGGACTAGCGGCCTCTGGGGCCAACGTCCTGACTTTC
TRBJ1-5 | TRBV5-6 | - | - | CASSLGDSQPQHF | TGTGCCAGCAGCTTGGGCGACAGTCAGCCCCAGCATTTT
TRBJ2-3 | TRBV7-3 | - | TRBD2 | CASSLGTSGGPSTDTQYF | TGTGCCAGCAGCTTAGGAACTAGCGGGGGCCCTAGCACAGATACGCAGTATTTT
TRBJ2-3 | TRBV6-6 | - | TRBD2 | CASSYSQRGGAYTQYF | TGTGCCAGCAGTTACTCCCAGCGGGGGGGTGCATATACGCAGTATTTT
TRBJ2-7 | TRBV6-5 | few | TRBD1 | CASSYFGGTGNEQYF | TGTGCCAGCAGTTACTTCGGGGGGACAGGGAACGAGCAGTACTTC
TRBJ1-2 | TRBV19 | - | - | CASSMGQGGYTF | TGTGCCAGTAGTATGGGGCAGGGAGGCTACACCTTC
TRBJ2-1 | TRBV7-9 | - | TRBD2 | CASSYSGRALNEQFF | TGTGCCAGCAGCTATAGCGGGAGGGCTCTCAATGAGCAGTTCTTC
TRBJ2-7 | TRBV28 | few | TRBD2 | CASSGGGFLAYEQYF | TGTGCCAGCAGTGGGGGGGGGTTTTTAGCCTACGAGCAGTACTTC
TRBJ2-1 | TRBV5-4 | - | TRBD2 | CASSLDALRAGGLYNEQFF | TGTGCCAGCAGCTTGGACGCCCTTCGAGCGGGGGGACTCTACAATGAGCAGTTCTTC
TRBJ1-4 | TRBV30 | - | - | CAWSVFGQVRGF | TGTGCCTGGAGTGTATTTGGGCAGGTTAGGGGTTTT
TRBJ2-1 | TRBV19 | once | TRBD2 | CASRRLAGGSYNEQFF | TGTGCCAGTAGGAGACTAGCGGGAGGTTCCTACAATGAGCAGTTCTTC
TRBJ1-5 | TRBV10-3 | - | - | CAIRDTSSNQPQHF | TGTGCCATCAGAGATACATCCAGCAATCAGCCCCAGCATTTT
TRBJ1-3 | TRBV18 | - | - | CASSPPSFVGNTIYF | TGTGCCAGCTCACCACCGAGCTTCGTAGGAAACACCATATATTTT
TRBJ2-7 | TRBV4-3 | few | - | CASSPTRGYYEQYF | TGCGCCAGCAGCCCCACTCGCGGGTACTACGAGCAGTACTTC
TRBJ2-7 | TRBV18 | - | - | CASSPSRPEQYF | TGTGCCAGCTCACCATCGAGGCCCGAGCAGTACTTC
TRBJ1-4 | TRBV2 | few | TRBD1 | CASRTGLRATNEKLFF | TGTGCCAGCAGGACAGGGTTGAGGGCAACTAATGAAAAACTGTTTTTT
TRBJ1-1 | TRBV5-1 | - | - | CASSLTSGGVAFF | TGCGCCAGCAGTCTGACGTCGGGGGGGGTTGCTTTCTTT
TRBJ2-3 | TRBV5-1 | - | TRBD2 | CATTSGRPEDTQYF | TGCGCCACCACTAGCGGGAGGCCTGAAGATACGCAGTATTTT
TRBJ1-2 | TRBV27 | - | TRBD1 | CASPSPAPDREDYGYTF | TGTGCCAGTCCCTCTCCGGCCCCGGACAGGGAGGACTATGGCTACACCTTC